Below, 15 T cell receptor beta chains from the same sample are listed, as sequenced in a study of metastatic and nonmetastatic thyroid tumors. Ahead of thyroid surgery, no patient had received treatment of any kind. TCRdb called clones again from the PCR reads with MiXCR. The sample contains 45,000 to 55,000 clones, around 25% of which appear only once. The sequenced material came from blood. The receptor source for this set is a male donor with papillary thyroid cancer or a benign thyroid nodule (not recorded which). Some clones in this sample may be carry-over from other donors' samples.

The V call is TRBV7-8, the J call TRBJ2-7; 9 bases are a match to TRBD2. With 2 bases clipped from V and 5 bases from J, the junction kept 10 bases outside the gene matches. The CDR3 extends over 16 amino acids. Germline CDR1 reads SGHVS; CDR2 reads FQNEAQ. The CDR3 sequence: CASSLRLAGLADEQYF. The CDR3 region has the DNA TGTGCCAGCAGCTTAAGGCTAGCGGGATTAGCTGACGAGCAGTACTTC.

This clone was detected only a few times. The DNA of the CDR3 is TGTGCCAGTAGTATAATCTATTTCTCCTACGAGCAGTACTTC. This codes for CASSIIYFSYEQYF. This chain connects TRBV19 to TRBJ2-7; D remains ambiguous. The CDR3 totals 14 residues. Per the germline V gene, CDR1 is LNHDA and CDR2 is SQIVND (reference sequence). V gave up 2 bases and J gave up 0 bases, with 8 bases separating them.

Notes on this clone: This clone may be a read error of a much larger clone one base away. Other nucleotide sequences in the sample specify the same CDR3. The chain is built from TRBV5-4 and TRBJ2-3; 8 bases align to TRBD1. Germline values: CDR1 SGHNT, CDR2 YYREEE (reference sequence). The CDR3 sequence is 17 residues long. V lost 3 bases to trimming and J lost 0 bases; unmatched junction nucleotides: 9. The CDR3 DNA sequence: TGTGCCAGCAGCTCCGGACAGGGCCGTGCTAGCACAGATACGCAGTATTTT. Its translation is CASSSGQGRASTDTQYF.

V is TRBV19 and J is TRBJ1-4; 10 positions agree with TRBD1. The germline gives CDR1 LNHDA, CDR2 SQIVND (reference sequence). The CDR3 spans 16 residues. The V segment lost 5 bases and the J segment 7 bases; nucleotides outside the gene matches: 10. DNA for the CDR3: TGTGCCAGTAGTTACGGCGACAGGGGGCGGCGTGAAAAACTGTTTTTT. Translation: CASSYGDRGRREKLFF.

V gene TRBV7-2 combines with J gene TRBJ1-2; D is unclear. The CDR3 has 13 residues. Per germline, CDR1 SGHTA and CDR2 FQGNSA. With 2 bases removed from V and 3 bases from J, the gap between germline ends came to 7 bases. The DNA for the CDR3 is TGTGCCAGCAGCTTACATGGGGACTATGGCTACACCTTC. Encoded protein: CASSLHGDYGYTF. The full variable domain, in which reference TRBV7-2 and TRBJ1-2 provide the parts outside the CDR3, is GAGVSQSPSNKVTEKGKDVELRCDPISGHTALYWYRQSLGQGLEFLIYFQGNSAPDKSGLPSDRFSAERTGGSVSTLTIQRTQQEDSAVYLCASSLHGDYGYTFGSGTRLTVV.

This clone was detected many times. This chain uses TRBV19 with TRBJ1-5, with 10 bases matching TRBD1. Germline-derived CDR1 and CDR2 are LNHDA and SQIVND (reference sequence). V dropped 3 bases and J dropped 9; count of bases not matched to a gene: 11. The CDR3 is 16 amino acids. The CDR3 region is CASSIPPDRGRVPQHF. CDR3 DNA sequence: TGTGCCAGTAGTATCCCACCCGACAGGGGGCGGGTGCCCCAGCATTTT.

The V gene is TRBV24-1, the J gene TRBJ2-1; D unresolved. V dropped 9 bases and J dropped 6 bases, with 20 bases sitting between them. Germline loops: CDR1 KGHDR, CDR2 SFDVKD. The CDR3 contains 15 residues. The CDR3 loop reads CATQSHLGLGNEQFF. As DNA, the CDR3 is TGTGCCACCCAGTCCCACCTGGGGTTGGGCAATGAGCAGTTCTTC.

This clone has only a few counts. V is TRBV28 and J is TRBJ1-2, with D hard to call. The germline CDR1 and CDR2 sequences are MDHEN and SYDVKM. There are 12 residues in the CDR3. Trimming took 6 bases from V and 2 from J, leaving 7 bases between them. This CDR3 reads CASSSGNYGYTF. CDR3 sequence (DNA): TGTGCCAGCAGCTCGGGAAACTATGGCTACACCTTC.

This clone has only a few counts. The chain combines TRBV19 with TRBJ2-2; unclear D gene. CDR3 length: 16 residues. The V gene's germline CDR1 is LNHDA and CDR2 SQIVND (reference sequence). Trimming removed 2 bases at V and 1 base at J, with 11 bases between. CDR3 region: CASSISERVNTGELFF. The CDR3 coding sequence is TGTGCCAGTAGTATATCGGAAAGGGTGAACACCGGGGAGCTGTTTTTT.

This chain links TRBV6-1 with TRBJ1-1, with 9 bases that match TRBD1. This CDR3 has 16 amino acids. V was clipped by 6 bases and J by 0 bases; unmatched bases: 8. The germline CDR1 and CDR2 sequences are MNHNS and SASEGT. This CDR3 is CASRGGQGWVNTEAFF. The CDR3 DNA follows: TGTGCCAGCAGGGGGGGACAGGGATGGGTGAACACTGAAGCTTTCTTT.

Many counts were recorded for this clone. The V gene is TRBV27, the J gene TRBJ2-2; D remains unclear. The CDR3 spans 13 residues. Germline V lookup: CDR1 MNHEY, CDR2 SMNVEV (reference sequence). Trimming pared 7 bases from V and 4 bases from J, leaving 10 bases between. CDR3 loop: CASTPESTGELFF. Written as DNA, the CDR3 is TGTGCCAGCACCCCAGAGAGCACCGGGGAGCTGTTTTTT.

For this clone: An end of the junction differs from the germline gene, which may be a read error. The chain has TRBV7-2 and TRBJ1-1, with D possibly TRBD1 on 5 matching bases. The CDR3 is made up of 14 amino acids. Germline V gene lookup returns CDR1 SGHTA and CDR2 FQGNSA. This CDR3 is CVSSLVVGRTEAFF. The DNA of the CDR3 is TGTGTCAGCAGCTTAGTTGTGGGGCGCACTGAAGCTTTCTTT.

The genes are TRBV11-2 and TRBJ1-1; D call uncertain. CDR3 length: 11 amino acids. Germline CDR1 reads SGHAT; CDR2 reads FQNNGV. V dropped 1 base and J dropped 10 bases, with 7 bases sitting between them. The CDR3 loop reads CASSLAEGAFF. The CDR3 nucleotides read TGTGCCAGCAGCTTAGCGGAGGGAGCTTTCTTT.

The rearrangement links TRBV20-1 to TRBJ1-1; TRBD1 might be the D (6 bases). The CDR3 covers 11 residues. Germline V gene lookup returns CDR1 DFQATT and CDR2 SNEGSKA (reference sequence). With 7 bases removed from V and 5 bases from J, the gap between germline ends came to 11 bases. CDR3: CSGQAETEAFF. The CDR3 DNA reads as TGCAGTGGACAGGCAGAGACTGAAGCTTTCTTT.

The chain employs TRBV5-1 and TRBJ1-1, with 10 bases fitting TRBD1. With V trimmed by 7 bases and J by 11 bases, 14 bases remained unmatched. The CDR3 is made up of 14 amino acids. Germline V CDR1 and CDR2: SGHRS, YFSETQ. The CDR3 spells CASSPGTGDFRAFF. CDR3 DNA sequence: TGCGCCAGCTCCCCCGGGACAGGGGATTTTCGGGCTTTCTTT.